The present T cell receptor beta chain was sequenced within a study of blood T cells in healthy people across ages. Drawing of peripheral blood yielded about 10 milliliters from each donor. Broader study findings: Higher diversity and more naive CD4+ cells were features of long-lived donors, compared to aged donors.

It was with a sample-barcoded 5' primer and a J-beta primer mix that a second PCR of roughly 7 to 12 cycles was run. TCRdb re-called the 5' RACE reads through MiXCR, storing one row per CDR3 protein. The data contain fewer than 2,000,000 distinct CDR3 sequences, roughly 30% of them singletons. On this clonotype itself: What it recognizes is unknown.

The CDR3 consists of 15 residues. CDR1 is MDHEN and CDR2 is SYDVKM in the germline V gene. V gave up 8 bases and J gave up 11 bases; unmatched junction bases: 15. The receptor comes from a woman aged 25 to 39 in good health. Sequencing used blood. V is TRBV28 and J is TRBJ2-5, with 12 bases identical to TRBD1. The CDR3 sequence is CASLDPGQGAYEQYF. CDR3 coding DNA: TGTGCCAGCCTCGACCCGGGACAGGGGGCCTATGAGCAGTACTTC.